This T cell receptor (beta chain) was documented in a study of monozygotic twins with inflammatory bowel disease. Notes on the study in general: Repertoire similarity matched across concordant and discordant twins, perhaps owing to limited power. The data did not back a single strong IBD-associated clonotype or signal. IBD patients exhibited fewer clonotypes shared with other individuals than healthy twins, particularly with disease activity.

A note on this clonotype: Antigen: not known.

This CDR3 spans 15 amino acids. Germline values: CDR1 SQVTM, CDR2 ANQGSEA. Each UMI harboured a 6-nucleotide sample barcode and was appended via template switching. TCRdb re-called the 5' RACE reads, yielding one record per CDR3 amino acid sequence without DNA. The sample table sets out approximately 300,000 distinct CDR3 sequences. Material for sequencing was blood. This TCR was recovered from a human donor with ulcerative colitis or Crohn's disease, or a healthy co-twin of an affected twin (not recorded which). The J gene is TRBJ1-2, the V gene TRBV29-1; there is no DNA to check the TCRdb D call of TRBD1. The chain's CDR3 is CSVGDRGPFSRGYTF.